This T cell receptor (beta chain) originates from a study of T cell repertoires in ileal Crohn's disease. Study-wide points: Compared with CD4 T cells, sorted CD8 cells carried more expanded clones. Active smokers at surgery had more clonal expansions than non-smokers. Endoscopic recurrence occurred in every patient whose clonality exceeded 26.8%.

Points on this clone: Its antigen is not known.

Each sample's TCRB immunosequencing used about 0.5 micrograms of biopsy DNA. Method: immunoSEQ multiplex PCR; TCRdb's copy keeps in-frame clones and lacks some. The top ten hold around 5% of the sample, which has 15,000 to 20,000 clones, just over 70% seen once. The CDR3 contains 18 residues. V shed 3 bases, J shed 2 bases, and the junction held 8 bases outside the gene matches. CDR1 and CDR2 (germline): SGHDT, YYEEEE. The clonotype comes from an adult with Crohn's disease. The chain carries TRBV5-6 and TRBJ2-3; the match to TRBD2 covers 14 bases. The sample consisted of ileal tissue. CDR3 protein: CASSSTSGRVLVTDTQYF. The CDR3 coding sequence is TGTGCCAGCAGCTCGACTAGCGGGAGGGTCCTTGTCACAGATACGCAGTATTTT.